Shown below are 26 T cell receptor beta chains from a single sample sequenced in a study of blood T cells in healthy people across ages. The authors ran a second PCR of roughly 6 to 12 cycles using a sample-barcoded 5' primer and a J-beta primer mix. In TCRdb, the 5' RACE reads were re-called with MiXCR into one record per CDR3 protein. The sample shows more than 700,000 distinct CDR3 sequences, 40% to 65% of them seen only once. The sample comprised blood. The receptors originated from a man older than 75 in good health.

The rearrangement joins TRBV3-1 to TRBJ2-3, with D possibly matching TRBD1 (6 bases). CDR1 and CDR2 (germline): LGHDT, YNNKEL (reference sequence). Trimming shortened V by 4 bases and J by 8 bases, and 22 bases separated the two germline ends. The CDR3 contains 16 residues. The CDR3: CASSPPPTGLRATQYF. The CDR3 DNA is TGTGCCAGCAGCCCACCCCCGACAGGCCTTCGGGCTACGCAGTATTTT.

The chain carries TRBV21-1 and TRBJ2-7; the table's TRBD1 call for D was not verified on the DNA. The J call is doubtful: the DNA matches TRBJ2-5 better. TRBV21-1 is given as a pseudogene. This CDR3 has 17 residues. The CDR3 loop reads CASSKERGQGASETQYF. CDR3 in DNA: TGTGCCAGCAGCAAAGAGAGAGGACAGGGGGCTTCAGAGACCCAGTACTTC.

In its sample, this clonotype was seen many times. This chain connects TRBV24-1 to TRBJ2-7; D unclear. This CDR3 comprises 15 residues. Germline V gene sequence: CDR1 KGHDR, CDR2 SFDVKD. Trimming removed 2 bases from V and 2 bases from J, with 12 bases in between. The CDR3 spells CATSDSRRSPYEQYF. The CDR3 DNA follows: TGTGCCACCAGTGATTCCCGCAGGTCGCCCTACGAGCAGTACTTC.

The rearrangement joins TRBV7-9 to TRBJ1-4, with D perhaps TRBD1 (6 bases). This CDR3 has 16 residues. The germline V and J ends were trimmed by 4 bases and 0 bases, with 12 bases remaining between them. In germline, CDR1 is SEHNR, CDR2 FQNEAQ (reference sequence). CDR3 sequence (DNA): TGTGCCAGCAGCTCTACAGGGACGGCAACTAATGAAAAACTGTTTTTT. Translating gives CASSSTGTATNEKLFF. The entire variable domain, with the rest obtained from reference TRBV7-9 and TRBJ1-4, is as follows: DTGVSQNPRHKITKRGQNVTFRCDPISEHNRLYWYRQTLGQGPEFLTYFQNEAQLEKSRLLSDRFSAERPKGSFSTLEIQRTEQGDSAMYLCASSSTGTATNEKLFFGSGTQLSVL.

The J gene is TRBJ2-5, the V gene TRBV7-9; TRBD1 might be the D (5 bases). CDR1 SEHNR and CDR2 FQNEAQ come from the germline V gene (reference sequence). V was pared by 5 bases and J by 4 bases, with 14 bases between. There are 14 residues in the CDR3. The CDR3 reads CASSPPAGLETQYF. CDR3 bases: TGTGCCAGCAGCCCTCCGGCAGGGTTAGAGACCCAGTACTTC.

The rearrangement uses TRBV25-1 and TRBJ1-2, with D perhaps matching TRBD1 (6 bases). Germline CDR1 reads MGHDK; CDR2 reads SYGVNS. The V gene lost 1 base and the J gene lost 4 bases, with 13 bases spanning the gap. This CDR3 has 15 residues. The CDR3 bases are TGTGCCAGCAGTGAATGGGGGGGCAGGATCTATGGCTACACCTTC. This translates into CASSEWGGRIYGYTF.

CDR3 amino acids: CATSDGTGTAFYNEQFF. DNA of the CDR3: TGTGCCACCAGTGATGGCACCGGGACAGCCTTCTACAATGAGCAGTTCTTC. This rearrangement joins TRBV24-1 to TRBJ2-1, with 7 nucleotides matching TRBD1. This CDR3 spans 17 amino acids. Germline-derived CDR1 and CDR2 are KGHDR and SFDVKD. Germline trimming cut 3 bases from V and 3 bases from J; bases unmatched to any gene: 10.

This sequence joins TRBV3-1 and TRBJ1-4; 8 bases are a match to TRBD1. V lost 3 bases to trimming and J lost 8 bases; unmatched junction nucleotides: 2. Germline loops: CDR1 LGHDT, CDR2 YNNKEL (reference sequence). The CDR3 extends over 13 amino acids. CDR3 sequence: CASSHSGGEKLFF. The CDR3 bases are TGTGCCAGCAGCCATTCAGGGGGCGAAAAACTGTTTTTT.

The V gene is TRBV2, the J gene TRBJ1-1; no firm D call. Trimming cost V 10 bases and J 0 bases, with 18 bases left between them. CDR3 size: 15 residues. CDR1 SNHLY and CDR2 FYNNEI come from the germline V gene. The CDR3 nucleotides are TGTGCCACAGAGGGATGGTCAGCTATGAACACTGAAGCTTTCTTT. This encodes CATEGWSAMNTEAFF.

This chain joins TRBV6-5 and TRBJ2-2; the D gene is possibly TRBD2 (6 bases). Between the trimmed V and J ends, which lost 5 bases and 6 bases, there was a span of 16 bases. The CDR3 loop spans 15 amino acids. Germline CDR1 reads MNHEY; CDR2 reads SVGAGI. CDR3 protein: CASSARGIGAGELFF. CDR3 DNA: TGTGCCAGCAGTGCCCGGGGGATAGGTGCCGGGGAGCTGTTTTTT.

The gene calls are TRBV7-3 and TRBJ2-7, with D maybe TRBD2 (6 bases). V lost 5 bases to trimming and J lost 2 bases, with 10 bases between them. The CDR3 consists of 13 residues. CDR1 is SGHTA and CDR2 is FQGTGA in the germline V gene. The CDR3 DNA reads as TGTGCCAGCAGCGAGGGACTTACCTACGAGCAGTACTTC. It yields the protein CASSEGLTYEQYF.

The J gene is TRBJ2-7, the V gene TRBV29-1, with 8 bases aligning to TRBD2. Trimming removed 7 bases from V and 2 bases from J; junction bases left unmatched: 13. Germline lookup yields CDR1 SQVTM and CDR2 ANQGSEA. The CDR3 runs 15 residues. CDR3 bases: TGCAGCGGCGCCCGGGGGGGCAGTGGGACCTACGAGCAGTACTTC. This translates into CSGARGGSGTYEQYF.

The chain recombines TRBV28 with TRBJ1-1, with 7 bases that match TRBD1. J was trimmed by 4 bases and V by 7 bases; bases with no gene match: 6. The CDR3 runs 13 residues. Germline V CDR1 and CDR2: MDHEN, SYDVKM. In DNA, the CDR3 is TGTGCCAGCACAACAGGGGCGGTCACTGAAGCTTTCTTT. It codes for CASTTGAVTEAFF.

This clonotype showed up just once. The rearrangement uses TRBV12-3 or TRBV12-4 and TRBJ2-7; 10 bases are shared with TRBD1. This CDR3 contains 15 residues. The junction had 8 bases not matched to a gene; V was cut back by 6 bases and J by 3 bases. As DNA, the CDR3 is TGTGCCAGCAGCCCAGACAGGGGGCCTTTCTACGAGCAGTACTTC. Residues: CASSPDRGPFYEQYF.

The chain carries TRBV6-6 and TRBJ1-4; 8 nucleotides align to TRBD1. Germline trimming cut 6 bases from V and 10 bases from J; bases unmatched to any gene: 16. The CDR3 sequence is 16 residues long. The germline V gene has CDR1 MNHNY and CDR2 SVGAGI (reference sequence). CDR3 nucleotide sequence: TGTGCCAGCAGAGCTATCGTGGGGGACAGGAGGACAAAACTGTTTTTT. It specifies CASRAIVGDRRTKLFF.

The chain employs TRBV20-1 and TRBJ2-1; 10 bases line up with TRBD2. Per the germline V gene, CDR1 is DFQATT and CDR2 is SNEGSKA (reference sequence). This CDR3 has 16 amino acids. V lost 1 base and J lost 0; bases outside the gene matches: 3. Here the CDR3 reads CSARGRLAGSYNEQFF. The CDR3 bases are TGCAGTGCTAGAGGTCGACTAGCGGGCTCCTACAATGAGCAGTTCTTC.

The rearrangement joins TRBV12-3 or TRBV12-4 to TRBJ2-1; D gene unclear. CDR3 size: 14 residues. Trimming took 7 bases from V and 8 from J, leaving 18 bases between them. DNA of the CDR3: TGTGCCAGCATCCTATCTGGCCGCACCTATGAGCAGTTCTTC. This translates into CASILSGRTYEQFF.

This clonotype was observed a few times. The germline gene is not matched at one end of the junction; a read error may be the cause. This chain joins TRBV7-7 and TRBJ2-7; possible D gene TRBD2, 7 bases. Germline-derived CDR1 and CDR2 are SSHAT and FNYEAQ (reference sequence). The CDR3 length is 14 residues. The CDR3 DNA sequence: TGTGCTAGCAGCGTAGGGGGAGGGACCTACGAGCAGTACTTC. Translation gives CASSVGGGTYEQYF.

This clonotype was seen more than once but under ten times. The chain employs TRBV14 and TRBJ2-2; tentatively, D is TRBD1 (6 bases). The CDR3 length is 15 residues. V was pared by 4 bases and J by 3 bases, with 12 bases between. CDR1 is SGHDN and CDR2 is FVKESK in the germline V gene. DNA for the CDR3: TGTGCCAGCAGCCGGGGGACACTTTACACCGGGGAGCTGTTTTTT. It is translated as CASSRGTLYTGELFF.

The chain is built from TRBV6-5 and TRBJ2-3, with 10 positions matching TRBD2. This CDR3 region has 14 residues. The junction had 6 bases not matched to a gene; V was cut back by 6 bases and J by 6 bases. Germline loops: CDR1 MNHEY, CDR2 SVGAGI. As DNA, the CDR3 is TGTGCCAGCAGGCTAGCGGGGGACTTGGATACGCAGTATTTT. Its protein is CASRLAGDLDTQYF.

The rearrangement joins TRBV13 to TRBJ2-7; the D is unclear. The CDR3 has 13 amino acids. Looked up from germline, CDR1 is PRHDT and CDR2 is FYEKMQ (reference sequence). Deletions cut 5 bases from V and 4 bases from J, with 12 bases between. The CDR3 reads CASSPRNRYEQYF. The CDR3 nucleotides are TGTGCCAGCAGCCCTAGGAACAGATACGAGCAGTACTTC.

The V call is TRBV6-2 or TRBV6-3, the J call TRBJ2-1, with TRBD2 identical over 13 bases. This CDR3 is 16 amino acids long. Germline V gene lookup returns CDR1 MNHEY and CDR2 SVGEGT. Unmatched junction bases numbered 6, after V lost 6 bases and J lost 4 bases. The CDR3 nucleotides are TGTGCCAGCAGACAACCACTAGCGGGAGGGTACAATGAGCAGTTCTTC. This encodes CASRQPLAGGYNEQFF.

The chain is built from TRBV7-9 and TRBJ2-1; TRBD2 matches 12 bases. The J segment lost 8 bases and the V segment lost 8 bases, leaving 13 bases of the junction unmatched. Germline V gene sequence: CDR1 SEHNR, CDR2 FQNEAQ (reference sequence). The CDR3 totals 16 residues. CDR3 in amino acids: CASWASGRAKRHEQFF. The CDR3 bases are TGTGCCAGCTGGGCTAGCGGGAGGGCCAAACGCCATGAGCAGTTCTTC.

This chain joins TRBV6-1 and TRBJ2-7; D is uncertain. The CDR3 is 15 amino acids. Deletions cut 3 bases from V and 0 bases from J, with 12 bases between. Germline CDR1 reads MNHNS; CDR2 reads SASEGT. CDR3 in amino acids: CASSDMAVSSYEQYF. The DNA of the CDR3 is TGTGCCAGCAGTGATATGGCGGTAAGCTCCTACGAGCAGTACTTC.

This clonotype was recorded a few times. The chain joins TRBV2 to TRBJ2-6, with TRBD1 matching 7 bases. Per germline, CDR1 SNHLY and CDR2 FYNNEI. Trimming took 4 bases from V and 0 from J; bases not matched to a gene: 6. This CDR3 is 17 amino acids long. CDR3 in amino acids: CASSGRQGSSGANVLTF. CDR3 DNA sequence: TGTGCCAGCAGTGGGCGACAGGGCTCCTCTGGGGCCAACGTCCTGACTTTC. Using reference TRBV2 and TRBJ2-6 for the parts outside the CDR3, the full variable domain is EPEVTQTPSHQVTQMGQEVILRCVPISNHLYFYWYRQILGQKVEFLVSFYNNEISEKSEIFDDQFSVERPDGSNFTLKIRSTKLEDSAMYFCASSGRQGSSGANVLTFGAGSRLTVL.

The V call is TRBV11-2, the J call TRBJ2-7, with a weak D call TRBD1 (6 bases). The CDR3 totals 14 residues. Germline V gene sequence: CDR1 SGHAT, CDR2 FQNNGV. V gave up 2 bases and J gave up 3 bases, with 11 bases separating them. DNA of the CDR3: TGTGCCAGCAGCTTAAGGGGGAACTACTACGAGCAGTACTTC. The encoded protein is CASSLRGNYYEQYF. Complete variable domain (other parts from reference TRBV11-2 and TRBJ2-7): EAGVAQSPRYKIIEKRQSVAFWCNPISGHATLYWYQQILGQGPKLLIQFQNNGVVDDSQLPKDRFSAERLKGVDSTLKIQPAKLEDSAVYLCASSLRGNYYEQYFGPGTRLTVT.